This passage covers 21 T cell receptor beta chains from one sample sequenced in a study of identical twins. TCRdb independently ran MiXCR on the 5' RACE reads; one entry per CDR3 protein. Counted here are about 260,000 distinct CDR3 sequences, approximately 7% occurring once; the ten biggest clones make up roughly 3.6%. These data also formed part of another study, on yellow fever vaccine responses in identical twins.

The specimen sequenced was memory (CD45RO+) T cells sorted from blood. These receptors all come from a woman aged 18 to 35 in good health.

This chain connects TRBV7-2 to TRBJ2-2; the match to TRBD2 covers 7 bases. The CDR3 spans 16 residues. Germline assignment: CDR1 SGHTA and CDR2 FQGNSA. The ends lost 1 base at V and 0 bases at J; junction bases unmatched: 2. CDR3 region: CASSLVRGANTGELFF. Here the CDR3 DNA reads TGTGCCAGCAGCTTAGTTCGGGGGGCGAACACCGGGGAGCTGTTTTTT.

The chain employs TRBV28 and TRBJ2-1; 8 bases line up with TRBD2. This CDR3 is built from 14 residues. V was pared by 7 bases and J by 2 bases, with 4 bases of the junction left unmatched. The germline gives CDR1 MDHEN, CDR2 SYDVKM. Here the CDR3 DNA reads TGTGCCAGCATCCGGGAGGGCACCTACAATGAGCAGTTCTTC. It is translated as CASIREGTYNEQFF.

This clonotype was counted between two and nine times. This chain uses TRBV20-1 with TRBJ2-7; 10 positions match TRBD2. Trimming cost V 4 bases and J 6 bases; bases outside gene matches: 12. The CDR3 is made up of 15 amino acids. Germline CDR1 and CDR2: DFQATT and SNEGSKA (reference sequence). The CDR3 loop reads CSAKDPGTSEIEQYF. The CDR3 DNA follows: TGCAGTGCTAAAGATCCCGGGACTAGCGAGATCGAGCAGTACTTC.

This clonotype was detected many times. This chain links TRBV12-3 or TRBV12-4 with TRBJ2-1; D unclear. The CDR3 totals 12 residues. Trimming left V 3 bases short and J 7 bases short, with 7 bases between. CDR3 in DNA: TGTGCCAGCAGTTTTCGGCGGAATGAGCAGTTCTTC. Translated: CASSFRRNEQFF.

This clonotype was seen repeatedly, ten times or more. The rearrangement uses TRBV4-1 and TRBJ2-5; D may be TRBD2 (7 bases). Per the germline V gene, CDR1 is MGHRA and CDR2 is YSYEKL. V was trimmed by 1 base and J by 5 bases, leaving 17 bases between them. This CDR3 is 16 amino acids long. The CDR3 loop is CASSQVPQGGRETQYF. The CDR3 DNA is TGCGCCAGCAGCCAAGTCCCACAGGGAGGGCGCGAGACCCAGTACTTC.

This clonotype has at least ten counts. The chain links TRBV7-9 to TRBJ2-1; TRBD2 aligns across 13 bases. V lost 0 bases, J lost 9 bases, and 5 bases stayed unmatched. CDR1 and CDR2 from the germline V gene are SEHNR and FQNEAQ (reference sequence). This CDR3 has 16 residues. The CDR3 DNA is TGTGCCAGCAGCTTAGCGGCAGGACTAGCGGGAGCTGAGCAGTTCTTC. It translates to CASSLAAGLAGAEQFF.

This clonotype was detected ten times or more. The chain recombines TRBV20-1 with TRBJ1-5, with D maybe TRBD1 (5 bases). V was shortened by 0 bases and J by 0 bases, with 18 bases between the two germline ends. The CDR3 loop spans 18 amino acids. Germline values: CDR1 DFQATT, CDR2 SNEGSKA (reference sequence). CDR3 sequence reads: CSARDDGSTVYSNQPQHF. In nucleotides, the CDR3 is TGCAGTGCTAGAGATGACGGCTCGACAGTTTATAGCAATCAGCCCCAGCATTTT.

The rearrangement uses TRBV20-1 and TRBJ1-5, with 10 bases lining up with TRBD1. The germline CDR1 and CDR2 sequences are DFQATT and SNEGSKA (reference sequence). V shed 3 bases and J 6 bases; nucleotides not matched to a gene: 11. The length of the CDR3 is 16 residues. Here the CDR3 reads CSASDPGTGDSQPQHF. The DNA of the CDR3 is TGCAGTGCTAGTGATCCCGGGACAGGGGATTCTCAGCCCCAGCATTTT.

The chain employs TRBV24-1 and TRBJ1-3; possibly TRBD1 for D (5 bases). The CDR3 has 15 residues. V dropped 11 bases and J dropped 0 bases, with 16 bases sitting between them. The germline CDR1 and CDR2 sequences are KGHDR and SFDVKD. As DNA, the CDR3 is TGTGCCAGCGAAATACAGGTACTCTCTGGAAACACCATATATTTT. As protein: CASEIQVLSGNTIYF.

This clonotype came up many times. J is TRBJ2-1 and V is TRBV10-3; 9 bases are shared with TRBD1. CDR1 ENHRY and CDR2 SYGVKD come from the germline V gene. The V segment lost 4 bases and the J segment 9 bases; nucleotides outside the gene matches: 4. The CDR3 spans 13 residues. The CDR3 loop is CAISAGTGIEQFF. The CDR3, as DNA: TGTGCCATCAGTGCCGGGACAGGGATTGAGCAGTTCTTC.

The CDR3 loop is CASRQPGELFF. In DNA form, the CDR3 reads TGTGCCAGTAGGCAGCCCGGGGAGCTGTTTTTT. V is TRBV19 and J is TRBJ2-2; D gene ambiguous. V was clipped by 6 bases and J by 6 bases, with 5 bases between them. Germline V gene sequence: CDR1 LNHDA, CDR2 SQIVND (reference sequence). The CDR3 spans 11 residues.

This chain connects TRBV5-4 to TRBJ1-6; no firm D call. The CDR3 covers 15 residues. Germline V gives CDR1 SGHNT, CDR2 YYREEE (reference sequence). The germline V and J ends were trimmed by 4 bases and 3 bases, with 11 bases remaining between them. The CDR3 sequence is CASSPGLRYNSPLHF. Here the CDR3 DNA reads TGTGCCAGCAGCCCCGGGCTCCGCTATAATTCACCCCTCCACTTT.

This clonotype was counted ten times or more. The J gene is TRBJ1-4, the V gene TRBV25-1; D call uncertain. Germline assignment: CDR1 MGHDK and CDR2 SYGVNS. The CDR3 length is 13 residues. V lost 8 bases to trimming and J lost 8 bases, with 15 bases between them. The CDR3 region is CASSDGVGEKLFF. The CDR3 coding sequence is TGTGCCAGCTCCGATGGGGTGGGCGAAAAACTGTTTTTT.

The V and J genes are TRBV23-1 and TRBJ2-4; D tentatively reads TRBD1 or TRBD2 (6 bases each). TRBV23-1 qualifies as an ORF whose function is uncertain. The CDR3 runs to 17 residues. Trimming stripped 0 bases from V and 0 bases from J, with 12 bases between. CDR3 in DNA: TGCGCCAGCAGTCAATCGAGGGGGGAAGGAGCCAAAAACATTCAGTACTTC. As protein: CASSQSRGEGAKNIQYF.

This clonotype was seen many times. The chain employs TRBV20-1 and TRBJ1-1; D possibly corresponds to TRBD1 (5 bases). There are 14 residues in the CDR3. Germline CDR1 reads DFQATT; CDR2 reads SNEGSKA (reference sequence). Between the trimmed V and J ends, which lost 5 bases and 5 bases, there was a span of 18 bases. This CDR3 is CSASPPGGRTEAFF. The CDR3 DNA is TGCAGTGCTTCACCCCCCGGGGGAAGGACTGAAGCTTTCTTT.

The table lists this clonotype with a few counts. V gene TRBV18 combines with J gene TRBJ2-7, with 12 bases matching TRBD1. CDR3 size: 14 residues. V lost 3 bases, J lost 6 bases, and 3 bases stayed unmatched. Germline V CDR1 and CDR2: KGHSH, LQKENI. CDR3 residues: CASSPGQGAGEQYF. In nucleotides, the CDR3 is TGTGCCAGCTCACCGGGACAGGGGGCTGGCGAGCAGTACTTC. The full variable domain, completed using reference TRBV18 and TRBJ2-7, is NAGVMQNPRHLVRRRGQEARLRCSPMKGHSHVYWYRQLPEEGLKFMVYLQKENIIDESGMPKERFSAEFPKEGPSILRIQQVVRGDSAAYFCASSPGQGAGEQYFGPGTRLTVT.

There are a few counts of this clonotype. V is TRBV7-2 and J is TRBJ2-1, with 8 bases that match TRBD2. Trimming took 7 bases from V and 9 from J; bases not matched to a gene: 11. The CDR3 has 14 amino acids. CDR1 SGHTA and CDR2 FQGNSA come from the germline V gene. This CDR3 reads CASTPGGVSSEQFF. In DNA form, the CDR3 reads TGTGCCAGCACCCCCGGGGGGGTGAGTAGTGAGCAGTTCTTC.

Many counts were recorded for this clonotype. The CDR3 coding sequence is TGCGCCAGCAGCCAACGCAGAGAGCCACCTGGAAACACCATATATTTT. Translated, it gives CASSQRREPPGNTIYF. J is TRBJ1-3 and V is TRBV4-1, with D unclear. The CDR3 covers 16 residues. Trimming stripped 2 bases from V and 2 bases from J, with 13 bases between. Germline values: CDR1 MGHRA, CDR2 YSYEKL.

V is TRBV24-1 and J is TRBJ1-2; D is ambiguous. The CDR3 has 11 residues. V gave up 3 bases and J gave up 7 bases, with 5 bases separating them. CDR1 is KGHDR, CDR2 SFDVKD, per germline. The CDR3 spells CATSDIRGYTF. The DNA for the CDR3 is TGTGCCACCAGTGATATCCGTGGCTACACCTTC.

In its sample, this clonotype was seen many times. J is TRBJ2-7 and V is TRBV20-1; a possible D gene is TRBD1 (5 bases). The CDR3 loop spans 12 amino acids. CDR1 is DFQATT and CDR2 is SNEGSKA in the germline V gene (reference sequence). Trimming took off 4 bases at V and 2 bases at J, with 9 bases between the two ends. For the CDR3, the DNA is TGCAGTGCTAAACAGGCCGCCTACGAGCAGTACGTC. Protein sequence: CSAKQAAYEQYV.

V gene TRBV20-1 combines with J gene TRBJ1-1; D gene uncertain. V was pared by 6 bases and J by 5 bases, with 16 bases between. The CDR3 is 13 amino acids. CDR1 and CDR2 (germline): DFQATT, SNEGSKA (reference sequence). The CDR3 nucleotides read TGCAGTGCGAAAAGGGTCGGGTGGACTGAAGCTTTCTTT. Its protein product is CSAKRVGWTEAFF.